One and the same sample provided the 10 T cell receptor beta chains below, sequenced in a study of shared clonotypes between healthy human individuals. Sequencing used immunoSEQ multiplex PCR; TCRdb keeps in-frame clones, though not all of them. The sample includes about 1.5 million clones, more than 95% of them seen just once. Sequences were obtained from naive CD4+ T cells sorted from blood. As to subset: CD45RA+ positively selected. The receptor source for this set is a man between 25 and 39 years old in good health.

This chain connects TRBV7-2 to TRBJ2-1; D is undetermined. Germline CDR1 SGHTA, CDR2 FQGNSA. This CDR3 spans 12 amino acids. V lost 4 bases, J lost 6 bases, and 7 bases lay in between. In DNA, the CDR3 is TGTGCCAGCAGCTCAGACCTCAATGAGCAGTTCTTC. It codes for CASSSDLNEQFF.

As regards this clone: The same CDR3 also results from other DNA sequences found in this sample. This chain joins TRBV28 and TRBJ1-5; 7 nucleotides line up with TRBD1. J was trimmed by 4 bases and V by 6 bases; bases with no gene match: 0. This CDR3 region has 12 residues. Per the germline V gene, CDR1 is MDHEN and CDR2 is SYDVKM. CDR3 bases: TGTGCCAGCAGGACAGGGAATCAGCCCCAGCATTTT. Residues: CASRTGNQPQHF.

The chain recombines TRBV6-5 with TRBJ2-1, with TRBD1 matching over 7 bases. The junction had 5 bases not matched to a gene; V was cut back by 2 bases and J by 7 bases. This CDR3 is built from 14 residues. Per germline, CDR1 MNHEY and CDR2 SVGAGI. DNA for the CDR3: TGTGCCAGCAGTTACGTGACAGGGAATAATGAGCAGTTCTTC. This translates into CASSYVTGNNEQFF.

The rearrangement uses TRBV2 and TRBJ2-1; TRBD2 matches 11 bases. The germline V gene encodes CDR1 SNHLY and CDR2 FYNNEI. Germline trimming cut 7 bases from V and 0 bases from J; bases unmatched to any gene: 17. The CDR3 spans 20 residues. CDR3 DNA: TGTGCCAGCAATACATCTCCGGGACTAGCGGCAATGAGCTCCTACAATGAGCAGTTCTTC. Translation gives CASNTSPGLAAMSSYNEQFF.

This chain joins TRBV7-8 and TRBJ2-1; TRBD2 agrees at 7 bases. CDR3 size: 14 residues. Germline trimming cut 5 bases from V and 7 bases from J; bases unmatched to any gene: 8. CDR1 and CDR2 from the germline V gene are SGHVS and FQNEAQ. The CDR3 DNA is TGTGCCAGCAGCCCCGGGGCTAGCGGTAATGAGCAGTTCTTC. Translating it yields CASSPGASGNEQFF.

The J gene is TRBJ2-7, the V gene TRBV5-1, with a possible D match to TRBD1 (5 bases). The length of the CDR3 is 15 residues. The V end lost 7 bases, the J end lost 0 bases, and 17 bases lay between the germline ends. Germline values: CDR1 SGHRS, CDR2 YFSETQ. The CDR3 bases are TGCGCCAGCTCACTCCAGGGCCCGAGCTCCTACGAGCAGTACTTC. It translates to CASSLQGPSSYEQYF.

CDR3 amino acids: CASSLPGLPNEQFF. CDR3 bases: TGTGCCAGCAGCTTGCCCGGGCTGCCCAATGAGCAGTTCTTC. The chain is built from TRBV7-9 and TRBJ2-1; D is ambiguous. V gave up 3 bases and J gave up 6 bases, with 12 bases separating them. This CDR3 has 14 amino acids. CDR1 is SEHNR, CDR2 FQNEAQ, per germline (reference sequence). Using reference TRBV7-9 and TRBJ2-1 for the parts outside the CDR3, the full variable domain is DTGVSQNPRHKITKRGQNVTFRCDPISEHNRLYWYRQTLGQGPEFLTYFQNEAQLEKSRLLSDRFSAERPKGSFSTLEIQRTEQGDSAMYLCASSLPGLPNEQFFGPGTRLTVL.

On this clone itself: The sample carries other DNA sequences with the same CDR3. V gene TRBV11-2 combines with J gene TRBJ2-1, with no clear D. Germline CDR1 SGHAT, CDR2 FQNNGV. V lost 1 base to trimming and J lost 0 bases, with 7 bases between them. The CDR3 length is 15 residues. The CDR3 DNA reads TGTGCCAGCAGCTTAGGACAAAGCTCCTACAATGAGCAGTTCTTC. It specifies CASSLGQSSYNEQFF. The full variable domain, its missing parts supplied by reference TRBV11-2 and TRBJ2-1, is EAGVAQSPRYKIIEKRQSVAFWCNPISGHATLYWYQQILGQGPKLLIQFQNNGVVDDSQLPKDRFSAERLKGVDSTLKIQPAKLEDSAVYLCASSLGQSSYNEQFFGPGTRLTVL.

This chain joins TRBV19 and TRBJ1-5; TRBD1 might be the D (6 bases). Germline V gene data show CDR1 as LNHDA and CDR2 as SQIVND (reference sequence). The CDR3 consists of 17 residues. V was clipped by 6 bases and J by 1 base, with 19 bases between them. This CDR3 is CASRIVIGGRSNQPQHF. CDR3 nucleotide sequence: TGTGCCAGTAGGATCGTGATTGGGGGGCGAAGCAATCAGCCCCAGCATTTT.

The chain recombines TRBV15 with TRBJ2-1; D tentatively reads TRBD1 or TRBD2 (5 bases each). Germline V gene data show CDR1 as LNHNV and CDR2 as YYDKDF (reference sequence). This CDR3 is built from 14 residues. Trimming shortened V by 4 bases and J by 7 bases, and 14 bases separated the two germline ends. CDR3 loop: CATSKGSLKNEQFF. For the CDR3, the DNA is TGTGCCACCAGCAAGGGGAGTTTAAAAAATGAGCAGTTCTTC.